The T cell receptor beta chain under discussion was sequenced for a study of human T cells and chemical hapten exposure. About this clonotype: Antigen: not known.

Each CDR3 protein is one row after TCRdb ran MiXCR on the RACE reads. The repertoire includes 180,000 or so distinct CDR3 sequences, roughly 30% of them detected once, and about 2.8% sits in the top ten. Study results and caveats: Relative to controls, expanded TCRs formed significantly more large CDR3 similarity clusters.

The CDR3 has 16 amino acids. From germline, CDR1 is MGHRA and CDR2 YSYEKL. V dropped 1 base and J dropped 7 bases, with 17 bases sitting between them. Time point meaning: pre-sensitization, week 0. Noted treatment: therapeutic diphenylcyclopropenone sensitization with weekly scalp DPC. The rearrangement links TRBV4-1 to TRBJ2-1; D uncertain. The sequence came from a woman aged 25-40 years with alopecia areata. Some clones in this sample may be carry-over from other donors' samples. The sequences come from whole blood, collected in connection with sensitization to the hapten diphenylcyclopropenone (DPC). CDR3: CASSQVDLVVYNEQFF. CDR3 in DNA: TGCGCCAGCAGCCAAGTTGATCTAGTGGTTTATAATGAGCAGTTCTTC.